The 21 T cell receptor beta chains in this list originate from one sample, sequenced in a study of T cells in Graves' hyperthyroidism and ophthalmopathy. Using RNA transcripts as the source, TCR beta CDR3 regions were amplified. During a first-round RT-PCR of the TCR CDR3, the HTBI primer set was used. TCRdb recomputed calls from the multiplex PCR reads with MiXCR, one row per CDR3 protein. The sample lists 450,000 to 600,000 distinct CDR3 sequences, roughly 15% occurring once. The sequenced sample consisted of blood. Receptors originate from a woman aged 40 to 50 with Graves' hyperthyroidism.

Ten or more counts support this clonotype. The chain combines TRBV7-2 with TRBJ2-3, with 10 bases fitting TRBD1. Germline V gene lookup returns CDR1 SGHTA and CDR2 FQGNSA. V trimming: 3 bases; J trimming: 4 bases; junction bases outside the gene matches: 4. The CDR3 covers 15 residues. For the CDR3, the DNA is TGTGCCAGCAGCTTTGACAGGGGGCCCGCAGATACGCAGTATTTT. Translation: CASSFDRGPADTQYF.

This clonotype occurred many times. In DNA form, the CDR3 reads TGTGCCAGCAGCTTAGCGGGACTAAACACAGATACGCAGTATTTT. Its protein is CASSLAGLNTDTQYF. The V call is TRBV7-9, the J call TRBJ2-3; 7 bases align to TRBD2. V lost 0 bases, J lost 2 bases, and 2 bases stayed unmatched. In germline, CDR1 is SEHNR, CDR2 FQNEAQ (reference sequence). The CDR3 runs 15 residues.

This clonotype was observed a handful of times. The gene calls are TRBV4-1 and TRBJ2-7; no firm D call. Germline V gene lookup returns CDR1 MGHRA and CDR2 YSYEKL. The CDR3 loop spans 15 amino acids. The ends were cut back, 1 base at V and 0 bases at J, with 10 bases in the middle. CDR3 in DNA: TGCGCCAGCAGCCAAGGTAAAGGGAACTCCTACGAGCAGTACTTC. Translated, it gives CASSQGKGNSYEQYF.

The gene calls are TRBV28 and TRBJ1-1, with 8 positions matching TRBD1. V was pared by 5 bases and J by 11 bases, with 7 bases of the junction left unmatched. The CDR3 extends over 12 amino acids. The germline gives CDR1 MDHEN, CDR2 SYDVKM. Here the CDR3 reads CASSQDRGRAFF. The CDR3 nucleotides read TGTGCCAGCAGTCAAGACAGGGGTCGCGCTTTCTTT. The full variable domain, completed using reference TRBV28 and TRBJ1-1, is DVKVTQSSRYLVKRTGEKVFLECVQDMDHENMFWYRQDPGLGLRLIYFSYDVKMKEKGDIPEGYSVSREKKERFSLILESASTNQTSMYLCASSQDRGRAFFGQGTRLTVV.

The chain employs TRBV7-8 and TRBJ1-4, with D possibly matching TRBD1 (5 bases). This CDR3 has 17 amino acids. Trimming cost V 1 base and J 4 bases, with 16 bases left between them. Germline-derived CDR1 and CDR2 are SGHVS and FQNEAQ. The CDR3 region has the DNA TGTGCCAGCAGCTTAGAGGGCAGGGTTGACCATAATGAAAAACTGTTTTTT. It specifies CASSLEGRVDHNEKLFF.

This clonotype has a count of ten or more. The chain uses TRBV28 and TRBJ2-5; 8 bases are a match to TRBD1. This CDR3 region has 17 residues. From germline, CDR1 is MDHEN and CDR2 SYDVKM. V shed 5 bases, J shed 7 bases, and the junction held 18 bases outside the gene matches. Here the CDR3 DNA reads TGTGCCAGCAGTCTATTAGAGACGTCCAGGGGGCGGGGGACCCAGTACTTC. Translation gives CASSLLETSRGRGTQYF.

The chain links TRBV30 to TRBJ2-5; the D gene is possibly TRBD2 (5 bases). The length of the CDR3 is 14 residues. Germline values: CDR1 GTSNPN, CDR2 SVGIG (reference sequence). Trimming stripped 2 bases from V and 2 bases from J, with 12 bases between. This CDR3 is CAWSHYPGQETQYF. DNA for the CDR3: TGTGCCTGGAGTCACTACCCGGGACAAGAGACCCAGTACTTC.

This sequence joins TRBV18 and TRBJ2-1, with 10 bases identical to TRBD1. V was pared by 4 bases and J by 8 bases, with 11 bases of the junction left unmatched. Germline-derived CDR1 and CDR2 are KGHSH and LQKENI. The CDR3 is 16 amino acids. The CDR3 DNA follows: TGTGCCAGCTCACTCCAGACAGGGGGCTTCACCTATGAGCAGTTCTTC. Translating gives CASSLQTGGFTYEQFF.

To note about this clonotype: The junction does not match germline at one end; this may be a read error. The chain carries TRBV6-2 or TRBV6-3 and TRBJ2-4, with D perhaps TRBD1 (6 bases). Germline values: CDR1 MNHEY, CDR2 SVGEGT. There are 14 residues in the CDR3. The CDR3 nucleotides are TGTGCCGGCAGTCACAGGGACGAGGGAGACATTCAGTACTTC. Its translation: CAGSHRDEGDIQYF.

This clonotype was seen at least ten times. DNA for the CDR3: TGTGCCAGCACTGGACAGGGGAACACCGGGGAGCTGTTTTTT. Translation: CASTGQGNTGELFF. This sequence joins TRBV2 and TRBJ2-2; 8 bases agree with TRBD1. Looked up from germline, CDR1 is SNHLY and CDR2 is FYNNEI. V lost 7 bases, J lost 1 base, and 2 bases stayed unmatched. The CDR3 is 14 amino acids.

The gene calls are TRBV29-1 and TRBJ1-2, with TRBD1 as a possible D gene (5 bases). V was cut by 2 bases and J by 6 bases, with 13 bases left in between. CDR3 length: 13 residues. The V gene's germline CDR1 is SQVTM and CDR2 ANQGSEA. CDR3 nucleotide sequence: TGCAGCGTTGAATCACAGGTTTTGGATGGCTACACCTTC. Protein: CSVESQVLDGYTF.

At least ten counts were recorded for this clonotype. The V gene is TRBV5-1, the J gene TRBJ2-7; D not resolved. Trimming left V 0 bases short and J 6 bases short, with 7 bases between. The CDR3 length is 12 residues. CDR1 is SGHRS, CDR2 YFSETQ, per germline. Here the CDR3 reads CASSLAGREQYF. DNA of the CDR3: TGCGCCAGCAGCTTGGCCGGGCGCGAGCAGTACTTC.

This clonotype was found a few times. This sequence joins TRBV6-1 and TRBJ2-7; a possible D gene is TRBD1 (6 bases). With 5 bases removed from V and 2 bases from J, the gap between germline ends came to 13 bases. The CDR3 is made up of 14 amino acids. Germline CDR1 and CDR2: MNHNS and SASEGT. The CDR3 loop is CASSYGRGTYEQYF. The DNA for the CDR3 is TGTGCCAGCAGTTATGGCAGGGGTACCTACGAGCAGTACTTC.

This clonotype was seen repeatedly, ten times or more. The chain carries TRBV11-2 and TRBJ2-1; 10 nucleotides match TRBD2. This CDR3 spans 13 amino acids. The V segment lost 1 base and the J segment 10 bases; nucleotides outside the gene matches: 1. CDR1 and CDR2 from the germline V gene are SGHAT and FQNNGV. CDR3 loop: CASSLGTSGEQFF. CDR3 DNA sequence: TGTGCCAGCAGCTTAGGGACTAGCGGAGAGCAGTTCTTC.

Ten or more counts support this clonotype. The chain uses TRBV7-3 and TRBJ1-1, with 11 bases aligning to TRBD1. The CDR3 has 15 amino acids. The J segment lost 7 bases and the V segment lost 1 base, leaving 5 bases of the junction unmatched. CDR1 is SGHTA, CDR2 FQGTGA, per germline. The CDR3 sequence: CASSLRDRGDGEAFF. The CDR3 bases are TGTGCCAGCAGCTTAAGGGACAGGGGGGACGGTGAAGCTTTCTTT.

This clonotype was counted at least ten times. The chain carries TRBV2 and TRBJ1-2, with 8 bases fitting TRBD1. The CDR3 consists of 14 residues. CDR1 and CDR2 from the germline V gene are SNHLY and FYNNEI. V trimming: 2 bases; J trimming: 8 bases; junction bases outside the gene matches: 7. DNA of the CDR3: TGTGCCAGCAGTGAAATAGGGACAGGTAACGGCTACACCTTC. Translated, it gives CASSEIGTGNGYTF.

J is TRBJ2-2 and V is TRBV7-3; TRBD2 matches 12 bases. Germline CDR1 reads SGHTA; CDR2 reads FQGTGA. Trimming at V came to 5 bases and at J to 6 bases, leaving 7 bases not matched to a gene. The CDR3 contains 16 residues. CDR3 in DNA: TGTGCCAGCAGCCCGGGATCTAGCGGGAGGGCCGGGGAGCTGTTTTTT. It encodes CASSPGSSGRAGELFF.

This clonotype was seen ten or more times. The J gene is TRBJ2-5, the V gene TRBV27, with D possibly being TRBD1 or TRBD2 (5 bases each). Germline V gene data show CDR1 as MNHEY and CDR2 as SMNVEV (reference sequence). V lost 3 bases, J lost 4 bases, and 12 bases lay in between. The CDR3 loop spans 14 amino acids. The CDR3 region is CASSLGVKGETQYF. In nucleotides, the CDR3 is TGTGCCAGCAGTTTGGGGGTAAAGGGAGAGACCCAGTACTTC.

This clonotype was counted at least ten times. The genes are TRBV20-1 and TRBJ2-1; a possible D gene is TRBD1 (5 bases). The CDR3 is 15 residues long. Germline V lookup: CDR1 DFQATT, CDR2 SNEGSKA (reference sequence). Trimming cost V 2 bases and J 3 bases, with 14 bases left between them. The CDR3 DNA follows: TGCAGTGCTAGAAGCAGTGACAGAAGCTACAATGAGCAGTTCTTC. Protein: CSARSSDRSYNEQFF.

The chain combines TRBV7-9 with TRBJ2-1; D remains ambiguous. The V and J ends lost 2 bases and 2 bases respectively, with 7 bases between them. CDR3 length: 14 amino acids. Germline values: CDR1 SEHNR, CDR2 FQNEAQ (reference sequence). This CDR3 reads CASSLMAAYNEQFF. In DNA form, the CDR3 reads TGTGCCAGCAGCTTAATGGCGGCCTACAATGAGCAGTTCTTC.

This clonotype was counted at least ten times. This sequence joins TRBV6-1 and TRBJ1-2; TRBD1 agrees at 8 bases. Germline CDR1 reads MNHNS; CDR2 reads SASEGT. The length of the CDR3 is 13 residues. Losses at the gene ends were 5 bases for V and 7 bases for J; bases not matched to a gene: 6. Here the CDR3 DNA reads TGTGCCAGCAGTATGACAGGGGTCGGTGGCTACACCTTC. Translation: CASSMTGVGGYTF.